This TCR beta chain was profiled in a study of lymphopenia after photon versus proton radiotherapy. Study-level results: Larger post-nadir TCR diversity loss correlated inversely with survival in deceased patients. After lymphocyte nadir, photon-treated repertoires showed oligoclonal expansion, especially CD8+ Temra.

A note on this clone: What it binds is unknown.

Clones were read by immunoSEQ multiplex PCR, and TCRdb kept only the in-frame ones, dropping some. The sample consists of about 68,000 clones, roughly 91% of them appearing once. Sequenced material: peripheral blood, taken from a patient treated with photon-based radiotherapy. This TCR came from a woman aged 70-85 years with pancreatic cancer.

CDR3 residues: CASSLWARGYSNQPQHF. CDR3 nucleotide sequence: TGTGCCAGCAGCTTGTGGGCCCGGGGATATAGCAATCAGCCCCAGCATTTT. This chain joins TRBV5-6 and TRBJ1-5; no clear D gene. This CDR3 spans 17 amino acids. V was pared by 1 base and J by 0 bases, with 14 bases between. Germline V gene lookup returns CDR1 SGHDT and CDR2 YYEEEE.